This T cell receptor beta chain was sequenced during a study of beta chain features in type 1 diabetes. Study-level points and caveats: Amplification by PCR could prefer shorter templates, with the same effect in patients and controls. Among patients with Type 1 diabetes, TCRB CDR3s were moderately but significantly shorter in every one of the four CD4+ subsets. Patients' naive, central memory and regulatory TCRB repertoires appeared more alike than those of healthy donors.

Since all of the isolated RNA was reverse transcribed, expressed TCRB transcripts were what got sequenced. Method: immunoSEQ multiplex PCR; TCRdb's copy keeps in-frame clones and lacks some. Here the sample spans fewer than 300,000 clones, approximately 11% being singletons. From germline, CDR1 is MDHEN and CDR2 SYDVKM. The CDR3 is 16 residues long. J lost 5 bases, V lost 2 bases, and 7 bases had no gene match. This clone was detected only a few times. Its antigen remains unidentified. Sequencing was carried out using naive CD4+ T cells from blood. This sequence joins TRBV28 and TRBJ2-5, with 11 positions matching TRBD1. This receptor was obtained from a man under 40 with type 1 diabetes. Here the CDR3 DNA reads TGTGCCAGCAGTTTAGGGAGGACAGGGGGCCAGGAGACCCAGTACTTC. Its translation is CASSLGRTGGQETQYF.